A single sample is the source of the 8 T cell receptor beta chains below, sequenced in a study of T cell responses to AZD1222 COVID-19 vaccine. Assay used: immunoSEQ multiplex PCR; TCRdb lists only in-frame clones, some missing. The sample contains about 200,000 clones, approximately 90% of which appear only once. Sequencing used peripheral blood, obtained 28 days after the second dose of the MenACWY control vaccine. The receptors shown here come from an adult who received the MenACWY meningococcal vaccine as a control.

The chain uses TRBV7-3 and TRBJ1-6; D uncertain. Looked up from germline, CDR1 is SGHTA and CDR2 is FQGTGA. Trimming pared 0 bases from V and 4 bases from J, leaving 10 bases between. This CDR3 has 16 residues. CDR3 residues: CASSLTAAGYNSPLHF. The DNA of the CDR3 is TGTGCCAGCAGCTTAACTGCCGCGGGGTATAATTCACCCCTCCACTTT. The full variable domain, completed using reference TRBV7-3 and TRBJ1-6, is GAGVSQTPSNKVTEKGKYVELRCDPISGHTALYWYRQSLGQGPEFLIYFQGTGAADDSGLPNDRFFAVRPEGSVSTLKIQRTERGDSAVYLCASSLTAAGYNSPLHFGNGTRLTVT.

The CDR3 region has the DNA TGTGCCAGCAGCTTATCCCCAGACAGTTTGAACACTGAAGCTTTCTTT. Protein sequence: CASSLSPDSLNTEAFF. The chain is built from TRBV7-2 and TRBJ1-1; D possibly corresponds to TRBD1 (5 bases). In germline, CDR1 is SGHTA, CDR2 FQGNSA. V dropped 2 bases and J dropped 0 bases, with 13 bases sitting between them. The CDR3 is made up of 16 amino acids.

The rearrangement links TRBV11-3 to TRBJ2-7, with 9 bases matching TRBD2. With 5 bases clipped from V and 3 bases from J, the junction kept 8 bases outside the gene matches. Germline V gene data show CDR1 as SGHNT and CDR2 as YENEEA. CDR3 length: 15 amino acids. CDR3 loop: CASSAGTSRGYEQYF. The CDR3 DNA sequence: TGTGCCAGCAGCGCCGGGACTAGCAGGGGCTACGAGCAGTACTTC.

This clone has only one observation. The chain employs TRBV25-1 and TRBJ1-2, with D unclear. From germline, CDR1 is MGHDK and CDR2 SYGVNS. The ends were cut back, 1 base at V and 4 bases at J, with 13 bases in the middle. This CDR3 has 15 residues. The CDR3 DNA is TGTGCCAGCAGTGAATTGAACACGTTACCCTATGGCTACACCTTC. Translating gives CASSELNTLPYGYTF.

The rearrangement joins TRBV5-1 to TRBJ2-4; 8 bases are a match to TRBD1. The CDR3 is made up of 16 amino acids. The junction had 7 bases not matched to a gene; V was cut back by 4 bases and J by 1 base. Per the germline V gene, CDR1 is SGHRS and CDR2 is YFSETQ. For the CDR3, the DNA is TGCGCCAGCAGCGACGGACAGGGTTGGGCCAAAAACATTCAGTACTTC. Translated: CASSDGQGWAKNIQYF.

This chain connects TRBV5-1 to TRBJ2-1; 9 bases align to TRBD1. Germline-derived CDR1 and CDR2 are SGHRS and YFSETQ. Trimming cost V 4 bases and J 1 base; bases outside gene matches: 3. This CDR3 is 15 amino acids long. The CDR3 loop is CASSRTGESYNEQFF. As DNA, the CDR3 is TGCGCCAGCAGCAGGACAGGGGAATCCTACAATGAGCAGTTCTTC.

The V call is TRBV30, the J call TRBJ2-7; 12 nucleotides align to TRBD1. Trimming removed 4 bases from V and 6 bases from J; junction bases left unmatched: 7. From germline, CDR1 is GTSNPN and CDR2 SVGIG (reference sequence). The CDR3 has 14 amino acids. The CDR3 reads CAWTGGTGGSEQYF. The CDR3 region has the DNA TGTGCCTGGACCGGGGGGACAGGGGGCTCCGAGCAGTACTTC.

The chain couples TRBV27 to TRBJ1-6; 8 bases fit TRBD1. V gave up 11 bases and J gave up 8 bases; unmatched junction bases: 11. This CDR3 contains 14 residues. CDR1 is MNHEY, CDR2 SMNVEV, per germline (reference sequence). CDR3 sequence (DNA): TGTGCCTCACGACAGGGGCCGTTTCATTCACCCCTCCACTTT. Translation: CASRQGPFHSPLHF.